This T cell receptor beta chain stems from a study of shared clonotypes between healthy human individuals. Study-level background: Each donor had three CD4 naive, three CD4 memory, two CD8 naive and one CD8 memory plate. General study results and limits: The study sampled only blood, and tissue repertoires likely differ. Clonotypes shared by all four donors outscored non-shared clonotypes in generation probability.

Using immunoSEQ multiplex PCR, the repertoire was profiled, and TCRdb retains in-frame clones only, with some absent. The data contain millions of clones, around 94% of them seen just once; the ten biggest clones take up over 0.12%. The CDR3 is 13 residues long. Looked up from germline, CDR1 is ENHRY and CDR2 is SYGVKD. The V gene lost 7 bases and the J gene lost 5 bases, with 14 bases spanning the gap. As concerns this clone: Its target is not known.

The sequenced material came from naive CD4+ T cells sorted from blood. Subset here: CD45RA+ positively selected. The clonotype originates from a man younger than 30 in good health. The chain carries TRBV10-3 and TRBJ2-5, with D unresolved. The CDR3 DNA reads TGTGCCATCACAGGCAGTCCTTCGGAGACCCAGTACTTC. Residues: CAITGSPSETQYF.